This TCR beta chain was observed in a study of cytomegalovirus exposure and HLA in healthy donors (TCRdb year 2017). The study in broad terms: An earlier analysis of 587 of the donors reported approximately 300 Gb of sequence data and around 110 million unique TCR beta sequences from about 200 million T cells. About 280 gigabases of sequencing data and around 88 million unique TCR sequences made up an early release that covered 640 HLA-typed donors. Among the roughly 400 genotyped donors, around 79% belonged to the genetic ancestry cluster associated with self-reported Caucasian donors. The study aimed to test whether signatures of past pathogen exposure could be identified by cataloging public T cell receptors. The study profiled the T cell repertoires of fewer than 850 subjects by immunosequencing and related them to cytomegalovirus serostatus. In addition to the first cohort of around 670 subjects, a separate validation cohort of over 90 different subjects was used. The study combined high-throughput TCR immunosequencing, statistical association of individual TCRs with disease status, and machine learning to predict cytomegalovirus infection status. In a later analysis, previously published TCR beta repertoires from 500 to 750 donors were re-analyzed and high-resolution HLA genotyping was added so that TCR occurrence patterns could be studied. Rather than using new phenotypic data, the later analysis identified candidate immune exposures from TCR beta sequences and from how often those sequences occurred across donors. In an earlier analysis of about 590 of the donors, high-throughput TCR beta sequencing was used to judge whether each TCR beta V gene segment behaved as functional or pseudogenic. Alongside the repertoire data, information on donor age, sex, ethnicity and CMV serostatus was compiled. Genome-wide SNP genotypes for about 55% of the roughly 670 donors were used in a later genetic analysis, which treated that subset as a discovery cohort. All discovery cohort repertoires had been generated on a single sequencing platform. Class I and class II HLA loci were covered by the typing at four-digit resolution. Typing coverage varied by locus: roughly 620-640 donors for A, B, C, DRB1 and DQB1; under 550 for DQA1; more than 600 for DPA1; about 450 for DPB1. Roughly 5 DR-DQ haplotypes were treated as single units for association and clustering because of strong linkage in the cohort. On average, 235,054 unique TCR beta nucleotide sequences were sequenced per donor among a few hundred genotyped donors of the cohort, with approximately 18% of those sequences being non-productive. On the study overall, not on this receptor specifically: In an earlier analysis of some 540 of the donors, most TCR beta V segments appeared in productive rearrangements about 90% or about 30% of the time, broadly matching IMGT annotations. CMV serostatus was the only immune exposure information available for the cohort. Only TCR beta chains were sequenced in this cohort, and the absence of alpha or paired-chain data limited detectable features. According to a later genetic analysis, donors in an Asian-associated ancestry cluster had fewer N-insertions in productive TCRs than the approximately 610-donor mean. In a later analysis, several top co-occurrence clusters were reported to appear linked to parvovirus B19, influenza, CMV and Epstein-Barr virus. Correlated functional status among segregating V segments might be attributable to linkage disequilibrium, but an unknown experimental factor could not be ruled out. In a later analysis, the rate of TCR association differed among HLA loci, with DRB1 alleles having the most associated TCRs and HLA-C alleles having the fewest. A cluster of highly shared sequence variants was judged likely to represent a technical artifact of the sequencing pipeline. An association between a missense DCLRE1C variant and V-gene and J-gene trimming of TCR beta chains was found in a later genetic analysis and replicated in an independent cohort. A later analysis associated about 16,000 TCR beta sequences with specific HLA alleles at a false discovery rate of 0.05. Three of the identified cytomegalovirus-associated TCR beta chains were confirmed in vitro to be specific for cytomegalovirus antigens. A later analysis found that most CMV-associated TCR beta chains appeared HLA-restricted, with HLA associations seemingly driven largely by CMV exposure. Roughly uniform sequencing depth across donors was assumed in presence/absence analyses, although this assumption may not hold. Because some donors lacked HLA typing at each locus, the association tests relied only on the typed subset. A further reported finding was that TCR beta sequences accurately predicted the HLA-A and HLA-B alleles for most subjects in the first cohort. Compared with equally common non-associated chains, HLA-associated TCR beta chains in a later analysis were more clonally expanded and had lower generation probabilities. According to the authors, the approach could potentially be generalized to other disease states and immunological phenotypes. Strong co-occurrence of HLA alleles, especially DR and DQ, made assigning TCR associations to individual alleles difficult. Approximately 18 rarely observed V segments, including chromosome 9 orphons, were excluded from the earlier analysis of several hundred of the donors because counts were too low. A total of 150 or so TCR beta chains were listed by the study as associated with cytomegalovirus. The classifier was reported to diagnose cytomegalovirus status with high specificity and sensitivity in both the original cohort and the validation cohort. Some IMGT-functional V segments, including TRBV6-2 and TRBV6-3, could not be distinguished by the 87-base-pair reads and were therefore excluded. Across donors, most TCR sequences were observed very rarely, whereas some public TCRs were present in many individuals.

The library was generated by the immunoSEQ multiplex PCR assay. For the multiplex PCR, a mixture combining 60 forward primers for TCR Vbeta segments and 13 reverse primers for TCR Jbeta segments was used. The CDR3 region of rearranged TCR beta genes was amplified from genomic DNA with a multiplex PCR assay. The amplified TCR beta libraries were sequenced on the Illumina HiSeq System as 87-base-pair reads. Regarding the original processing steps: In a later analysis, tens of millions of unique TCR beta chains were counted across the 650 to 750 repertoires, and some 10 million of these chains were shared by at least two donors. Raw reads were error-corrected and collapsed into unique sequences with a nearest-neighbor algorithm that merged closely related sequences to remove PCR and sequencing errors. To assign V, D and J gene segments, CDR3 sequences were aligned to IMGT reference sequences. For a sequence to be retained, at least a six-nucleotide match to both a V gene segment and a J gene segment was required. A rearrangement counted as productive if the CDR3 had no stop codons and remained in frame with V and J, and every other rearrangement counted as non-productive. CDR3 was defined according to IMGT convention as the region running from the second conserved V-encoded cysteine to the conserved J-encoded phenylalanine. The earlier analysis of some 550 of the donors excluded any sequence lacking an unambiguous match to a single V gene segment. In an earlier analysis of approximately 500 of the donors, a V segment was called functional when productive rearrangements were above 56.7%, and segregating when the standard deviation between donors exceeded 5%. A statistical classification framework was developed to diagnose cytomegalovirus status using the catalog of TCR beta chain sequences. In a later analysis, V and J genes were assigned by comparing TCR nucleotide sequences against IMGT/GENE-DB human TR gene sequences. Using the TCRdist pipeline, a later analysis assigned CDR3 sequences along with most-parsimonious VDJ recombination scenarios. In a later analysis, each TCR beta chain was defined by its CDR3 amino acid sequence together with its V-gene family, and reads without a unique V-gene family were excluded. In a later analysis, 550 to 650 highly shared, low-generation-probability nucleotide sequences were removed to address suspected cross-contamination and a sequencing artifact. For each public chain, a later analysis derived a clonal expansion index from normalized ranks of inferred template counts within each repertoire. Generation probabilities in a later analysis came from a VDJ recombination model fitted to out-of-frame rearrangements, and those results were checked against IGoR. A later analysis scored TCR-TCR, TCR-HLA and TCR-CMV co-occurrence with hypergeometric tests, applying a repertoire-size bias correction to TCR pairs. A later analysis estimated false discovery rates by permuting HLA or CMV assignments 20 times. In a later analysis, co-occurring TCRs were grouped with DBSCAN, and TCRdist sequence similarity was added when clustering was performed within HLA-allele-positive subsets. For co-occurrence clustering, repertoires with fewer than 30,000 or more than 120,000 public chains were excluded, along with roughly five repertoires with anomalous nucleotide sharing. What TCRdb holds here is the immuneACCESS table cut down to in-frame rearrangements. Part of the clones is not present; checked against another copy, under half of the missing clones reflect an unresolved V gene, and the others are unexplained. The DNA gave D and trimming, while V, J and clone size come from that table. For this sample there are about 160,000 clones; more than 75% appear just once. The ten top clones hold more than 0.75% of the sample.

V lost 2 bases and J lost 1 base, and the count of bases not matched to a germline gene is 9. The cysteine opens and the phenylalanine closes a CDR3 of 16 amino acids. The sequence is cut down to CDR3 DNA, 48 bases in frame from base 1. Based on the germline V gene, the CDR1 and CDR2 sequences are SGHRS and YFSETQ. In total, around 600 healthy bone marrow donors made up the cohort. Cohort members were all nominally healthy when sampled, although unrecorded immune exposures were likely present. The donor tested CMV seropositive and was one of the 289 seropositive cohort members. A peripheral blood sample was provided by each donor, and peripheral blood mononuclear cells were used for TCR beta sequencing. Genomic DNA was extracted from the blood cell samples with the Qiagen DNeasy Blood Extraction Kit. About this clone: Its antigen is unknown. Base qualities are not provided; no much larger clone lies one nucleotide away.

This receptor was taken from a girl aged 2-15 years in good health and CMV-seropositive. Sequencing input: PBMCs. The receptor chain draws on TRBV5-1 and TRBJ2-7, with 7 bases matching TRBD1. The CDR3 protein is CASSFLNADRSYEQYF. At the DNA level, the sequence is TGCGCCAGCAGCTTTCTGAATGCGGACAGGTCCTACGAGCAGTACTTC.